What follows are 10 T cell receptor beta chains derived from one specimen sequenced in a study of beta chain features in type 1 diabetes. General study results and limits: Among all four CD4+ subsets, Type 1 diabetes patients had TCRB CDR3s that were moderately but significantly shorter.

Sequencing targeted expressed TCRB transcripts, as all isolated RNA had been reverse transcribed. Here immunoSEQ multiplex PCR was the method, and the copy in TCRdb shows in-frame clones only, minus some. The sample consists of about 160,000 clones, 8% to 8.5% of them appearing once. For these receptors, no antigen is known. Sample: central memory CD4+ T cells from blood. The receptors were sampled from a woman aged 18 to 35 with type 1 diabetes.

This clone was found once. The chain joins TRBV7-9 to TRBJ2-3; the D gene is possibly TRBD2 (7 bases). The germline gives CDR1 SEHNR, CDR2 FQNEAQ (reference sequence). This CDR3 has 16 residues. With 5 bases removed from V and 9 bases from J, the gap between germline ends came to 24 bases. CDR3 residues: CASSPKGGTLRKTQYF. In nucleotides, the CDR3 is TGTGCCAGCAGCCCGAAGGGGGGGACTTTACGAAAAACGCAGTATTTT.

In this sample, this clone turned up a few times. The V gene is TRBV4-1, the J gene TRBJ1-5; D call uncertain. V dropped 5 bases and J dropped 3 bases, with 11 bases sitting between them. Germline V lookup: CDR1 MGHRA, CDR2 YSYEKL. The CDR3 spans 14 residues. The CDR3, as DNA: TGCGCCAGCAGCGCCGAACAGTTCAATCAGCCCCAGCATTTT. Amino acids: CASSAEQFNQPQHF.

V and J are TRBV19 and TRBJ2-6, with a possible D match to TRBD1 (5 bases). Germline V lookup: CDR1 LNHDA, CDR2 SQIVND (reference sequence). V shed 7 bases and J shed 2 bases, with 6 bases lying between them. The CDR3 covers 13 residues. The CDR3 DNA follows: TGTGCCAGTATGACAGCTGGGGCCAACGTCCTGACTTTC. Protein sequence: CASMTAGANVLTF. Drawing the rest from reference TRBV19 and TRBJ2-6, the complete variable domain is DGGITQSPKYLFRKEGQNVTLSCEQNLNHDAMYWYRQDPGQGLRLIYYSQIVNDFQKGDIAEGYSVSREKKESFPLTVTSAQKNPTAFYLCASMTAGANVLTFGAGSRLTVL.

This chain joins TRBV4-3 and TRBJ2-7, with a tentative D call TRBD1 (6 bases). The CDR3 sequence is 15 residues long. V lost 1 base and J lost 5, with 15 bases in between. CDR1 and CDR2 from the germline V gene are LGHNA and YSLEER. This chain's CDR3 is CASSQGWGLADEQYF. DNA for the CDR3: TGCGCCAGCAGCCAAGGATGGGGGCTAGCCGACGAGCAGTACTTC.

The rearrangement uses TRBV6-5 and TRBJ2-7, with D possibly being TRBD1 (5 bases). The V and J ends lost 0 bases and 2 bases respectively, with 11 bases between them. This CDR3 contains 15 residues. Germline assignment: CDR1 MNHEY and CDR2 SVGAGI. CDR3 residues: CASSYSIQGTYEQYF. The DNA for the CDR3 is TGTGCCAGCAGTTACTCCATTCAGGGTACCTACGAGCAGTACTTC.

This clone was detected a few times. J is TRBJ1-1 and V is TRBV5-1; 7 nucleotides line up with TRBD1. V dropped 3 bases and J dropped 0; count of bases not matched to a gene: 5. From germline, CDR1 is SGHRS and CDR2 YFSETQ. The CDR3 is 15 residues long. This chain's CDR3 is CASSWRGQLNTEAFF. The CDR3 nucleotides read TGCGCCAGCAGCTGGAGGGGACAGTTGAACACTGAAGCTTTCTTT.

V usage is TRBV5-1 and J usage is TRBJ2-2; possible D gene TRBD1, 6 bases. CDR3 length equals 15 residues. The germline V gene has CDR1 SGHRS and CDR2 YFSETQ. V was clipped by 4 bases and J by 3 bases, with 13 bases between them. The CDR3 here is CASSPGTSYTGELFF. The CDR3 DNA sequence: TGCGCCAGCAGCCCCGGGACATCCTACACCGGGGAGCTGTTTTTT.

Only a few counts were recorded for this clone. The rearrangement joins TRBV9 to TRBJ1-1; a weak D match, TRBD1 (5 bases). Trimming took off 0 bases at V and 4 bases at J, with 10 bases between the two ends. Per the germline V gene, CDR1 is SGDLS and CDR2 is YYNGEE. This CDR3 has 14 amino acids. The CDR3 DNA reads TGTGCCAGCAGCGTAGCGTACAGGTTCACTGAAGCTTTCTTT. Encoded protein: CASSVAYRFTEAFF.

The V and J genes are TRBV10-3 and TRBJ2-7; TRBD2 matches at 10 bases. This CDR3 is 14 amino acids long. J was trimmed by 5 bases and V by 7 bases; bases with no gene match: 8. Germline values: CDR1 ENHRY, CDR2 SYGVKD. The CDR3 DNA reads TGTGCCATCAAAGACAGCGGGGGGGCCCACGAGCAGTACTTC. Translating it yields CAIKDSGGAHEQYF.

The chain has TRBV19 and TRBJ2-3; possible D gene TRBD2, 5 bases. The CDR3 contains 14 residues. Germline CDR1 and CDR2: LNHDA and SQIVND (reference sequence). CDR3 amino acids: CATVRTGGTDTQYF. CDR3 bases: TGTGCTACAGTTAGGACCGGGGGCACAGATACGCAGTATTTT.